These T cell receptor beta chains were read from a single sample in a study of esophageal squamous cell carcinoma under preoperative chemotherapy. A single record per CDR3 protein comes from TCRdb applying MiXCR to the PCR reads. Of 15,000 to 20,000 distinct CDR3 sequences in the sample, approximately 48% were seen once. This material was collected from a patient given preoperative chemotherapy. These receptors all come from a human donor with esophageal squamous cell carcinoma. The donor label of this sample is uncertain. The CDR3 runs from the conserved cysteine through the conserved F or W. The D gene is left open where the match is weak. Size tells how often a clone was seen (once, few, many) or the class of an expanded clone, and some rows leave it out.

CDR3nt	CDR3aa	abundance	v_gene	j_gene	d_gene
TGCGCCAGCAGCCAAGAAGGACTGACTCACTACGAGCAGTACTTC	CASSQEGLTHYEQYF	-	TRBV4-1	TRBJ2-7	-
TGTGCCAGCAGGGGGGGGGACTCTGGGGCCAACGTCCTGACTTTC	CASRGGDSGANVLTF	-	TRBV6-1	TRBJ2-6	TRBD2
TGTGCCAGCAGCTTGGGGCCGGGACAGATTCAAAAGACCCAGTACTTC	CASSLGPGQIQKTQYF	-	TRBV7-2	TRBJ2-5	TRBD1
TGTGCCAGCAGTGCGCAAACTAGCACTCTCGAGCAGTACTTC	CASSAQTSTLEQYF	many	TRBV6-1	TRBJ2-7	-
TGTGCCAGCAGCCCTGGACTAGTGGATGAGCAGTTCTTC	CASSPGLVDEQFF	-	TRBV7-9	TRBJ2-1	TRBD2
TGTGCCAGCAGCTGGTACTCCCAGGGGGGTGGCGAGCAGTACTTC	CASSWYSQGGGEQYF	once	TRBV11-3	TRBJ2-7	-
TGTGCCAGCAGCGCAACTGGGCGGGGAGCCACAAACATTCAGTATTTC	CASSATGRGATNIQYF	-	TRBV7-2	TRBJ2-3	-
TGTGCCAGCAGTGTAGAGGGCGGGAATGAGCAGTTCTTC	CASSVEGGNEQFF	many	TRBV6-4	TRBJ2-1	-
TGTGCCAGCAGTGTTTCCCCTGCCAATGAGCAGTTCTTC	CASSVSPANEQFF	medium-sized	TRBV6-1	TRBJ2-1	-
TGTGCCAGCAGCGCACGCGGGGGCGGGGGCACAGATACCCAGTACTTC	CASSARGGGGTDTQYF	-	TRBV7-2	TRBJ2-5	-
TGTGCCAGCAGCTTAGTCGGCGGGGGGACCCAGTACTTC	CASSLVGGGTQYF	-	TRBV7-2	TRBJ2-5	TRBD2
TGTGCCAGCAACTCTCAGGGGAAGGATGAGCAGTTCTTC	CASNSQGKDEQFF	-	TRBV7-8	TRBJ2-1	-
TGTGCCAGCAGCTACCGGGACCTTACTTACAATGAGCAGTACTTC	CASSYRDLTYNEQYF	few	TRBV7-8	TRBJ2-7	-
TGTGCCAGCAGCCCGGGGACAGGGGCGGAAGCCAAAAACATTCAGTACTTC	CASSPGTGAEAKNIQYF	-	TRBV11-3	TRBJ2-4	TRBD1
TGTGCCAGCAGTTACGGACGGGGGGAGACCCAGTACTTC	CASSYGRGETQYF	-	TRBV7-9	TRBJ2-5	-
TGTGCCAGCAGTTTGGGGCCCGACGAGTGGGTTGGCAAAAACATTCAGTACTTC	CASSLGPDEWVGKNIQYF	medium-sized	TRBV12-3/TRBV12-4	TRBJ2-4	-
TGTGCCATCGGGGACATTATCAACACTGAAGCTTTCTTT	CAIGDIINTEAFF	few	TRBV10-3	TRBJ1-1	-
TGTGCCAGCAGTTACGAGGTGGCGGGGATTATTGACAATGAGCAGTTCTTC	CASSYEVAGIIDNEQFF	many	TRBV6-5	TRBJ2-1	-
TGTGCCAGCAGCCGCCTAGCGGGGCCCTACGAGCAGTTCTTC	CASSRLAGPYEQFF	few	TRBV7-2	TRBJ2-1	TRBD2
TGTGCCAGCAGTTACTCATCAGGGGGGAACAATGAGCAGTTCTTC	CASSYSSGGNNEQFF	-	TRBV6-5	TRBJ2-1	-
TGTGCCAGCAGCTTGGGGGCCTTACAGGGGGTAAACGAGCAGTACTTC	CASSLGALQGVNEQYF	few	TRBV7-6	TRBJ2-7	TRBD1
TGTGCCAGCAGCTTAAAAGGAAGTTTCTCGGACGACCTAAACACAGATACGCAGTATTTT	CASSLKGSFSDDLNTDTQYF	medium-sized	TRBV7-3	TRBJ2-3	-
TGTGCCAGCAGCCAGGTTGCCGGCCGCTATGGCTACACCTTC	CASSQVAGRYGYTF	-	TRBV7-8	TRBJ1-2	-
TGTGCCAGCAGCTTAGGGGGGTACGGCTACGAGCAGTACTTC	CASSLGGYGYEQYF	-	TRBV7-2	TRBJ2-7	-
TGTGCCAGCAGCTGGGGTCAAGAGACCCAGTACTTC	CASSWGQETQYF	few	TRBV7-2	TRBJ2-5	-
TGTGCCAGCAGCACCGACATCGCCCAGTACTTC	CASSTDIAQYF	medium-sized	TRBV7-2	TRBJ2-5	-
TGTGCCACCAGTGATTTTTGGGACAGCTATGGCTACACCTTC	CATSDFWDSYGYTF	-	TRBV24-1	TRBJ1-2	TRBD1
TGTGCCATCAGTGAGTCTTTGGGGCAGCAAGAGACCCAGTACTTC	CAISESLGQQETQYF	-	TRBV10-3	TRBJ2-5	-
TGTGCCAGCAGCGAAGATATGGACGAGCAGTACTTC	CASSEDMDEQYF	-	TRBV6-1	TRBJ2-7	-
TGTGCCATCCAGGACCTACATTCGACCAATGAGCAGTTCTTC	CAIQDLHSTNEQFF	medium-sized	TRBV12-3/TRBV12-4	TRBJ2-1	-
TGTGCTAGTGGTTCTAGCGGCACAGAGACCCAGTACTTC	CASGSSGTETQYF	medium-sized	TRBV12-5	TRBJ2-5	TRBD2
TGTGCCATTACGGGGAGGGTGGGCCCCACGAAGCAGTTCTTC	CAITGRVGPTKQFF	-	TRBV25-1	TRBJ2-1	TRBD2
TGTGCCAGCAGCTTGACTAGCGGAGAGGCAGATACGCAGTATTTT	CASSLTSGEADTQYF	many	TRBV7-3	TRBJ2-3	TRBD2
TGTGCCAGCAGTCCCCCGGAGGGGGAGCAGTACTTC	CASSPPEGEQYF	-	TRBV6-1	TRBJ2-5	-
TGTGCCAGCAGCTTAGGAGGGAGACTAGCGGGAGCACTTAATGAGCAGTTCTTC	CASSLGGRLAGALNEQFF	-	TRBV7-2	TRBJ2-1	TRBD2